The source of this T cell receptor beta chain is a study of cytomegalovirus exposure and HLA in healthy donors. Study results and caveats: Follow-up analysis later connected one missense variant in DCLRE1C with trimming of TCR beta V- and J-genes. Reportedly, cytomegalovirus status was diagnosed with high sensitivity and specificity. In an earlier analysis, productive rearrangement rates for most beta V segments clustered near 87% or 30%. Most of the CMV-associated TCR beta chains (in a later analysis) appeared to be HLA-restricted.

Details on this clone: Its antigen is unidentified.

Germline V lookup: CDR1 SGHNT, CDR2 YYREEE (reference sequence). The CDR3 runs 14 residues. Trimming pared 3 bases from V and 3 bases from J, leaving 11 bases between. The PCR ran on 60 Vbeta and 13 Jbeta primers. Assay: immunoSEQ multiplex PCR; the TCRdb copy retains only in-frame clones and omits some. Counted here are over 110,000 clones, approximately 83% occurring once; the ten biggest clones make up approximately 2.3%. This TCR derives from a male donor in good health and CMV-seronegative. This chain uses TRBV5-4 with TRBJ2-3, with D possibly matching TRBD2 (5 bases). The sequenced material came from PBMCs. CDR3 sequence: CASSSLAGTDTQYF. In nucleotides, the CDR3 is TGTGCCAGCAGCTCCCTAGCCGGGACAGATACGCAGTATTTT. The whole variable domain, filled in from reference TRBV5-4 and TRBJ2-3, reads ETGVTQSPTHLIKTRGQQVTLRCSSQSGHNTVSWYQQALGQGPQFIFQYYREEENGRGNFPPRFSGLQFPNYSSELNVNALELDDSALYLCASSSLAGTDTQYFGPGTRLTVL.